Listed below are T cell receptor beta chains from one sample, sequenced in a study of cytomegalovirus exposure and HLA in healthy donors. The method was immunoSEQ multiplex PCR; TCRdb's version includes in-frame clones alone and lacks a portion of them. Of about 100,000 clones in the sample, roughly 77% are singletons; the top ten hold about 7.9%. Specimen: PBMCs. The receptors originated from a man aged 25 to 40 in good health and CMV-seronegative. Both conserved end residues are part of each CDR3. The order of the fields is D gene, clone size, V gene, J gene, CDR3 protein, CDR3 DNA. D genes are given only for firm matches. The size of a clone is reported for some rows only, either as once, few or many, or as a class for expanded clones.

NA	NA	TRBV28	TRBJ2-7	CASSLLYEQYF	TGTGCCAGCAGTTTACTCTACGAGCAGTACTTC
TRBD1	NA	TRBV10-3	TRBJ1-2	CAIKGTEEHYGYTF	TGTGCCATCAAAGGGACAGAAGAACACTATGGCTACACCTTC
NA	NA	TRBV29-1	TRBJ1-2	CSAQGSYGYTF	TGCAGCGCTCAGGGGTCCTATGGCTACACCTTC
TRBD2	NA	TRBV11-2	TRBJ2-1	CASRVAGGSNEQFF	TGTGCCAGCAGAGTAGCGGGAGGGAGCAATGAGCAGTTCTTC
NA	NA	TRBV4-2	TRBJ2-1	CASSQEPDGSSYNEQFF	TGTGCCAGCAGCCAAGAGCCCGATGGCTCCTCCTACAATGAGCAGTTCTTC
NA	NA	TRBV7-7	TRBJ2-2	CASSPQLGAGELFF	TGTGCCAGCAGCCCCCAATTGGGAGCCGGGGAGCTGTTTTTT
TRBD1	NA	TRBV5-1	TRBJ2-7	CASSFGTGNEQYF	TGCGCCAGCAGCTTTGGGACAGGGAACGAGCAGTACTTC
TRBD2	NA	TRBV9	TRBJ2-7	CASSVGTSGSYEQYF	TGTGCCAGCAGCGTAGGGACTAGCGGGAGTTACGAGCAGTACTTC
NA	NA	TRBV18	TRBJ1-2	CASSPPTESYGYTF	TGTGCCAGCTCACCTCCGACTGAGAGTTATGGCTACACCTTC
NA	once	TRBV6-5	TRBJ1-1	CASRLSGRLGTEAFF	TGTGCCAGCAGACTGAGCGGACGCTTGGGCACTGAAGCTTTCTTT
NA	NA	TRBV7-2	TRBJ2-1	CASSLEMADEQFF	TGTGCCAGCAGCTTAGAGATGGCGGATGAGCAGTTCTTC
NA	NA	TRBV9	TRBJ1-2	CASSSGRGGYGYTF	TGTGCCAGCAGCTCCGGGAGGGGAGGATATGGCTACACCTTC
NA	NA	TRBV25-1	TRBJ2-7	CASSESGLSYEQYF	TGTGCCAGCAGTGAATCCGGACTCTCCTACGAGCAGTACTTC
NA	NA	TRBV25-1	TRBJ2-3	CASSVTGTDTQYF	TGTGCCAGCAGTGTAACAGGGACCGATACGCAGTATTTT
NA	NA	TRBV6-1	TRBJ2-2	CASRQVFNTGELFF	TGTGCCAGCAGACAGGTTTTCAACACCGGGGAGCTGTTTTTT
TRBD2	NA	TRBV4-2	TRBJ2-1	CASSQDRVLAGGLRGQFF	TGTGCCAGCAGCCAAGATAGGGTGCTAGCGGGAGGGCTACGGGGGCAGTTCTTC
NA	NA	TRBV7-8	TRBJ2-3	CASSLEAGNTDTQYF	TGTGCCAGCAGCTTAGAGGCAGGGAATACAGATACGCAGTATTTT
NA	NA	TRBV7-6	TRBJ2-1	CASSFVFGDNEQFF	TGTGCCAGCAGCTTTGTATTCGGGGACAATGAGCAGTTCTTC
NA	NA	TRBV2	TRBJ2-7	CASRDPGSEQYF	TGTGCCAGCAGGGACCCGGGGAGCGAGCAGTACTTC
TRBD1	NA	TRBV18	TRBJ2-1	CASSIGQGALGEQFF	TGTGCCAGCTCAATCGGACAGGGCGCCCTTGGTGAGCAGTTCTTC
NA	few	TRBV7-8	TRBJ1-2	CASSLGHVYGYTF	TGTGCCAGCAGTCTAGGACACGTTTATGGCTACACCTTC
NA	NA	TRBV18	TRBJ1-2	CASSSTANYGYTF	TGTGCCAGCTCATCCACGGCTAACTATGGCTACACCTTC
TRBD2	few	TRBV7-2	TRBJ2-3	CASSQERGGTDTQYF	TGTGCCAGCAGCCAAGAGCGGGGGGGCACAGATACGCAGTATTTT
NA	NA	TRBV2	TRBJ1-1	CASSELKSSGTEAFF	TGTGCCAGCAGTGAACTCAAGTCGTCGGGCACTGAAGCTTTCTTT
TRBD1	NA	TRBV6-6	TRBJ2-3	CASDRASDTQYF	TGTGCCAGTGACAGGGCCTCAGATACGCAGTATTTT
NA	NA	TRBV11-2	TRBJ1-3	CASSLGEPRIIYF	TGTGCCAGCAGCTTAGGAGAGCCCCGTATAATATATTTT
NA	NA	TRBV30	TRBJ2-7	CAWSVVRDHREQYF	TGTGCCTGGAGTGTTGTGCGGGACCACAGAGAGCAGTACTTC
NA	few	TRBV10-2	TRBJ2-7	CASRKDMSSYEQYF	TGCGCCAGCAGGAAGGACATGAGCTCCTACGAGCAGTACTTC
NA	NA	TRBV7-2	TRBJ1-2	CASSLDYRDRHGYTF	TGTGCCAGCAGCTTAGATTACAGGGATCGGCATGGCTACACCTTC
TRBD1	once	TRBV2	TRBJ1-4	CASSGNSPRDSEKLFF	TGTGCCAGCAGCGGTAATAGCCCCCGGGACAGCGAAAAACTGTTTTTT
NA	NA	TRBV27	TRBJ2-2	CASSFSSGGELFF	TGTGCCAGCAGTTTCTCCTCAGGCGGGGAGCTGTTTTTT
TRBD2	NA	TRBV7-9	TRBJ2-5	CASSSLVAGGPDKTQYF	TGTGCCAGCAGCTCCCTAGTTGCGGGAGGGCCGGATAAGACCCAGTACTTC
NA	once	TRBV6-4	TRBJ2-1	CASSEGESYNEQFF	TGTGCCAGCAGTGAAGGGGAATCCTACAATGAGCAGTTCTTC
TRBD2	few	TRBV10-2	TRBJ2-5	CASSELASGGETQYF	TGCGCCAGCAGTGAGCTCGCTAGCGGGGGCGAGACCCAGTACTTC
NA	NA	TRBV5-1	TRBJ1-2	CASSLKPQDGYTF	TGCGCCAGCAGCTTGAAGCCGCAAGATGGCTACACCTTC
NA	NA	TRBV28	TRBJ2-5	CASNTNTGGEETQYF	TGTGCCAGCAACACGAATACCGGAGGAGAAGAGACCCAGTACTTC
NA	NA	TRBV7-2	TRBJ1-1	CASSYILGDTEAFF	TGTGCCAGCAGCTATATCCTAGGGGACACTGAAGCTTTCTTT
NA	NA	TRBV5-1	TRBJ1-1	CASSLGSNTEAFF	TGCGCCAGCAGCTTGGGGAGTAACACTGAAGCTTTCTTT
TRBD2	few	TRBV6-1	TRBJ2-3	CASSDTSGSADTQYF	TGTGCCAGCAGTGACACTAGCGGGAGTGCAGATACGCAGTATTTT
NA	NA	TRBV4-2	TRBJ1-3	CASSQEVSGGNTIYF	TGTGCCAGCAGCCAAGAAGTATCAGGAGGAAACACCATATATTTT
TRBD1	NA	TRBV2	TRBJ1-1	CASSPPGAGGVGTEAFF	TGTGCCAGCAGTCCCCCGGGGGCAGGGGGCGTAGGAACTGAAGCTTTCTTT
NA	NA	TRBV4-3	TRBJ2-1	CASSRSQYNEQFF	TGCGCCAGCAGCCGATCACAGTACAATGAGCAGTTCTTC
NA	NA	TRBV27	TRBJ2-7	CASSLRGDGYEQYF	TGTGCCAGCAGTTTACGGGGAGATGGGTACGAGCAGTACTTC
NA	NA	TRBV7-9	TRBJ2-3	CASSFRQPADTQYF	TGTGCCAGCAGCTTCAGGCAGCCCGCAGATACGCAGTATTTT
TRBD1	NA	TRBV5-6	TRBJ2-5	CASSLGTGIQETQYF	TGTGCCAGCAGCTTAGGGACAGGTATACAAGAGACTCAGTACTTC